This is a list of T cell receptor beta chains from one sample in a study of T cell responses to AZD1222 COVID-19 vaccine. Here immunoSEQ multiplex PCR was the method, and the copy in TCRdb shows in-frame clones only, minus some. The table records approximately 190,000 clones, roughly 90% of them present only once. The sample in question was peripheral blood, obtained on day 0 of AZD1222 vaccination. These receptors came from an adult in good health. Both conserved end residues are part of each CDR3. A D gene is named only where the DNA matches it firmly. Size is omitted from some rows. Given values are once, few, many or a class for expanded clones.

clone_size: -; j_call: TRBJ2-1; d_call: -; v_call: TRBV10-2; cdr3_nt: TGCGCCTGTATCGCGGGGAGCCTCATGTCCAATGAGCAGTTCTTC; cdr3_aa: CACIAGSLMSNEQFF
clone_size: -; j_call: TRBJ1-5; d_call: TRBD1; v_call: TRBV19; cdr3_nt: TGTGCCAGCCGCCTAGACGGGACAGCCTCCAATCAGCCCCAGCATTTT; cdr3_aa: CASRLDGTASNQPQHF
clone_size: -; j_call: TRBJ2-2; d_call: TRBD1; v_call: TRBV7-3; cdr3_nt: TGTGCCAGCAGCTCCCCCGGACAGGGGGCTCCTGGCACCGGGGAGCTGTTTTTT; cdr3_aa: CASSSPGQGAPGTGELFF
clone_size: -; j_call: TRBJ1-1; d_call: -; v_call: TRBV19; cdr3_nt: TGTGCCAGTAGACCCGACGGGAACACTGAAGCTTTCTTT; cdr3_aa: CASRPDGNTEAFF
clone_size: -; j_call: TRBJ2-7; d_call: -; v_call: TRBV4-2; cdr3_nt: TGTGCCAGCAGCCAAGATGGGGCTAGCGTAACCTACGAGCAGTACTTC; cdr3_aa: CASSQDGASVTYEQYF
clone_size: -; j_call: TRBJ2-1; d_call: -; v_call: TRBV7-9; cdr3_nt: TGTGCCAGCAGAGCAACCGGGACGGACAATGAGCAGTTCTTC; cdr3_aa: CASRATGTDNEQFF
clone_size: -; j_call: TRBJ1-1; d_call: TRBD1; v_call: TRBV14; cdr3_nt: TGTGCCAGCAGCCCGACAGGGCTTGGGGCTGAAGCTTTCTTT; cdr3_aa: CASSPTGLGAEAFF
clone_size: -; j_call: TRBJ2-1; d_call: TRBD1; v_call: TRBV7-8; cdr3_nt: TGTGCCAGCAGCCAGAGGACAGGGAGGCAGTTCTTC; cdr3_aa: CASSQRTGRQFF
clone_size: -; j_call: TRBJ2-1; d_call: -; v_call: TRBV9; cdr3_nt: TGTGCCAGCAGCAACGGCCGGAACTACAATGAGCAGTTCTTC; cdr3_aa: CASSNGRNYNEQFF
clone_size: -; j_call: TRBJ1-1; d_call: -; v_call: TRBV4-3; cdr3_nt: TGCGCCAGCGGCTACACAGGGACAACTGAAGCTTTCTTT; cdr3_aa: CASGYTGTTEAFF
clone_size: once; j_call: TRBJ2-5; d_call: -; v_call: TRBV19; cdr3_nt: TGTGCCAGTAGTATTCGATTTACCGAAAGCCCAATGGAGACCCAGTACTTC; cdr3_aa: CASSIRFTESPMETQYF
clone_size: -; j_call: TRBJ2-5; d_call: -; v_call: TRBV29-1; cdr3_nt: TGCAGCGTGGCACAGGGAGGAGAGACCCAGTACTTC; cdr3_aa: CSVAQGGETQYF
clone_size: -; j_call: TRBJ2-1; d_call: -; v_call: TRBV11-1; cdr3_nt: TGTGCCAGCAGCCCCCGGGCGGAGTACAATGAGCAGTTCTTC; cdr3_aa: CASSPRAEYNEQFF
clone_size: -; j_call: TRBJ2-7; d_call: -; v_call: TRBV5-1; cdr3_nt: TGCGCCAGCAGCTCCACAGGTGTCTCCTACGAGCAGTACTTC; cdr3_aa: CASSSTGVSYEQYF
clone_size: -; j_call: TRBJ1-6; d_call: -; v_call: TRBV9; cdr3_nt: TGTGCCAGCAGCAAACCCCCGACCTTCACACCCCTCCACTTT; cdr3_aa: CASSKPPTFTPLHF
clone_size: -; j_call: TRBJ1-2; d_call: TRBD1; v_call: TRBV7-9; cdr3_nt: TGTGCCAGCAGCTTTGGGACAGGGGAGATGGGCACCTTC; cdr3_aa: CASSFGTGEMGTF
clone_size: -; j_call: TRBJ1-4; d_call: -; v_call: TRBV19; cdr3_nt: TGTGCCAGTAGTATCGGGGCAGGGAGTACAACTAATGAAAAACTGTTTTTT; cdr3_aa: CASSIGAGSTTNEKLFF
clone_size: -; j_call: TRBJ2-1; d_call: TRBD2; v_call: TRBV14; cdr3_nt: TGTGCCAGCAGCTCATTCGCGGGAGGCCCCGCTGTTGAGCAGTTCTTC; cdr3_aa: CASSSFAGGPAVEQFF
clone_size: -; j_call: TRBJ1-4; d_call: -; v_call: TRBV7-5; cdr3_nt: TGTGCCAGAAGCTCCCAGACTCGTAATGAAAAACTGTTTTTT; cdr3_aa: CARSSQTRNEKLFF
clone_size: -; j_call: TRBJ2-7; d_call: TRBD2; v_call: TRBV13; cdr3_nt: TGTGCCAGCAGCTCCCCGGGGGAGCGGGGGAGCTCCTACGAGCAGTACTTC; cdr3_aa: CASSSPGERGSSYEQYF
clone_size: -; j_call: TRBJ2-2; d_call: -; v_call: TRBV7-9; cdr3_nt: TGTGCCAGCAGCCCCCAGGGGGGTAGGACCGGGGAGCTGTTTTTT; cdr3_aa: CASSPQGGRTGELFF
clone_size: -; j_call: TRBJ1-2; d_call: TRBD1; v_call: TRBV18; cdr3_nt: TGTGCCAGCTCACCACTTGAGGGGGCAGATTATGGCTACACCTTC; cdr3_aa: CASSPLEGADYGYTF
clone_size: -; j_call: TRBJ2-1; d_call: TRBD2; v_call: TRBV29-1; cdr3_nt: TGCAGCGTTGTAGCGGGAACGAATGAGCAGTTCTTC; cdr3_aa: CSVVAGTNEQFF
clone_size: -; j_call: TRBJ2-7; d_call: -; v_call: TRBV5-1; cdr3_nt: TGCGCCAGCAGCTTGGAGGGGGTTGGCACCTACGAGCAGTACTTC; cdr3_aa: CASSLEGVGTYEQYF
clone_size: -; j_call: TRBJ2-3; d_call: -; v_call: TRBV28; cdr3_nt: TGTGCCAGCAGTTTATTCGGCGGGGCAGATACGCAGTATTTT; cdr3_aa: CASSLFGGADTQYF
clone_size: -; j_call: TRBJ1-5; d_call: -; v_call: TRBV25-1; cdr3_nt: TGTGCCAGCAGTGATAATCCTCCAGGGGTCGGCAATCAGCCCCAGCATTTT; cdr3_aa: CASSDNPPGVGNQPQHF
clone_size: -; j_call: TRBJ2-1; d_call: -; v_call: TRBV3-1/TRBV3-2; cdr3_nt: TGTGCCAGCAGCCTGATACAAGGGAGCTCCTACAATGAGCAGTTCTTC; cdr3_aa: CASSLIQGSSYNEQFF
clone_size: -; j_call: TRBJ1-5; d_call: -; v_call: TRBV2; cdr3_nt: TGTGCCAGCAGTGACCTGGGGGCCAGCAATCAGCCCCAGCATTTT; cdr3_aa: CASSDLGASNQPQHF
clone_size: few; j_call: TRBJ2-2; d_call: TRBD2; v_call: TRBV18; cdr3_nt: TGTGCCAGCTCGGAACTAGCGCTGTTGGTCACCGGGGAGCTGTTTTTT; cdr3_aa: CASSELALLVTGELFF
clone_size: -; j_call: TRBJ2-3; d_call: TRBD1; v_call: TRBV6-4; cdr3_nt: TGTGCCAGCAGTGGACCCTCCGAGAGAACTCCGGGACAGGGCGCGGATACGCAGTATTTT; cdr3_aa: CASSGPSERTPGQGADTQYF
clone_size: once; j_call: TRBJ1-1; d_call: TRBD1; v_call: TRBV7-9; cdr3_nt: TGTGCCAGCAGCTTAGGTTGGACAGGGAAAACTGAAGCTTTCTTT; cdr3_aa: CASSLGWTGKTEAFF
clone_size: few; j_call: TRBJ2-3; d_call: TRBD2; v_call: TRBV27; cdr3_nt: TGTGCCAGCAGTTTATTGGGTGCGGGAGTGAGCACAGATACGCAGTATTTT; cdr3_aa: CASSLLGAGVSTDTQYF
clone_size: -; j_call: TRBJ2-5; d_call: -; v_call: TRBV19; cdr3_nt: TGTGCCAGTAGTATATCCGGGGGAGAGACCCAGTACTTC; cdr3_aa: CASSISGGETQYF
clone_size: -; j_call: TRBJ1-6; d_call: TRBD1; v_call: TRBV4-3; cdr3_nt: TGCGCCAGCAGCCAATCGGGACAGGGAGGTAATTCACCCCTCCACTTT; cdr3_aa: CASSQSGQGGNSPLHF
clone_size: -; j_call: TRBJ1-4; d_call: TRBD1; v_call: TRBV6-5; cdr3_nt: TGTGCCATTTCGACAGGGGCTCTAGGGAAAAAACTGTTTTTT; cdr3_aa: CAISTGALGKKLFF
clone_size: -; j_call: TRBJ1-2; d_call: -; v_call: TRBV4-3; cdr3_nt: TGCGCCAGCAGCCAAGACTTGGGGGGGATCTATGGCTACACCTTC; cdr3_aa: CASSQDLGGIYGYTF